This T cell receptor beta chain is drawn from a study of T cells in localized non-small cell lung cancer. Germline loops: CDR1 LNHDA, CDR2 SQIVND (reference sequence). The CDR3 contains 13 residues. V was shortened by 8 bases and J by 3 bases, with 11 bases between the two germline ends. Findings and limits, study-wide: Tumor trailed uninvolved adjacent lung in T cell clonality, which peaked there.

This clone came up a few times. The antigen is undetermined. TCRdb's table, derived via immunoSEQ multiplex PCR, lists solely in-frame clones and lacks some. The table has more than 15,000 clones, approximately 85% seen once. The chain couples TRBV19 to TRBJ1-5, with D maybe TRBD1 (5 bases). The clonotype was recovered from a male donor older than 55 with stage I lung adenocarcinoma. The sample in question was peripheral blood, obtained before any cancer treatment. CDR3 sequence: CASSLGANQPQHF. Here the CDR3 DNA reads TGTGCCAGTTCATTAGGGGCCAATCAGCCCCAGCATTTT. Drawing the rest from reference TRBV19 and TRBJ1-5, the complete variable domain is DGGITQSPKYLFRKEGQNVTLSCEQNLNHDAMYWYRQDPGQGLRLIYYSQIVNDFQKGDIAEGYSVSREKKESFPLTVTSAQKNPTAFYLCASSLGANQPQHFGDGTRLSIL.